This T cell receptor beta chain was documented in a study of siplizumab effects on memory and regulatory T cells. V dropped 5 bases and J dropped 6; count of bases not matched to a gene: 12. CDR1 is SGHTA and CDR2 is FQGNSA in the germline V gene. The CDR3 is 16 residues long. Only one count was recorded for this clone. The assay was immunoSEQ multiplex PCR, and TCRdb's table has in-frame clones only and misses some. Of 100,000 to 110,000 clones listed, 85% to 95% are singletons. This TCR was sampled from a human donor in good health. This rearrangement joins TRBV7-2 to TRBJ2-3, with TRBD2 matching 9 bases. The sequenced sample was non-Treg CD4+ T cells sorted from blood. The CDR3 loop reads CASSPSLAGLRDTQYF. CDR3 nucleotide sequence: TGTGCCAGCAGCCCTAGCCTAGCGGGGCTCAGGGATACGCAGTATTTT.